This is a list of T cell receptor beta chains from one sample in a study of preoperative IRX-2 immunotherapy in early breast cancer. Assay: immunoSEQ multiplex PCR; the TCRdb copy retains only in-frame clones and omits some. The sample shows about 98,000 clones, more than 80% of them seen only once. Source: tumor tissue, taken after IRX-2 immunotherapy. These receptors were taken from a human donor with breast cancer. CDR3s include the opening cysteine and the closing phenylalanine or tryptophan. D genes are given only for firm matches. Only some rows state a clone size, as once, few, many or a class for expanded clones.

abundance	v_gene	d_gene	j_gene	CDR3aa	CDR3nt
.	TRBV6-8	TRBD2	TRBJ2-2	CASSYWTSGSTGELFF	TGTGCCAGCAGTTATTGGACTAGCGGGTCCACCGGGGAGCTGTTTTTT
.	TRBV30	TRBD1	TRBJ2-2	CAWSVNRMTGFMSGELFF	TGTGCCTGGAGTGTAAATCGAATGACAGGGTTTATGTCCGGGGAGCTGTTTTTT
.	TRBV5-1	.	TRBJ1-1	CASSPTTPETEAFF	TGCGCCAGCAGCCCGACAACCCCGGAGACTGAAGCTTTCTTT
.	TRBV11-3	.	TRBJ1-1	CASSPDLGTGDTEAFF	TGTGCCAGCAGCCCCGATTTAGGTACGGGTGACACTGAAGCTTTCTTT
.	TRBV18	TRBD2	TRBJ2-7	CASSPGTSASYEQYF	TGTGCCAGCTCACCCGGGACTAGCGCATCCTACGAGCAGTACTTC
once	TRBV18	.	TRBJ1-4	CASSRDGRNEKLFF	TGTGCCAGCTCGAGGGACGGCAGAAATGAAAAACTGTTTTTT
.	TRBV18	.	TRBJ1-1	CASSPREGEAFF	TGTGCCAGCTCACCCCGGGAGGGTGAAGCTTTCTTT
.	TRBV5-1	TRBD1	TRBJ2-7	CASSLGTGGYEQYF	TGCGCCAGCAGCTTAGGGACAGGGGGCTACGAGCAGTACTTC
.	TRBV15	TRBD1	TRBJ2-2	CATSRARGRANTGELFF	TGTGCCACCAGCAGAGCTAGGGGGCGCGCAAACACCGGGGAGCTGTTTTTT
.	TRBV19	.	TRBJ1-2	CASSDQGGGYTF	TGTGCCAGTAGTGACCAGGGTGGCGGCTACACCTTC
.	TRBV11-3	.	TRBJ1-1	CASSPRASNRNTEAFF	TGTGCCAGCAGCCCAAGGGCATCAAATAGGAACACTGAAGCTTTCTTT
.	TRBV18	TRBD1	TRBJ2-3	CASTRDSSTDTQYF	TGTGCCAGCACTAGGGACAGCTCCACAGATACGCAGTATTTT
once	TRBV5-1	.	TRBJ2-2	CASSSLPAGSTGELFF	TGCGCCAGCAGCTCCCTTCCGGCGGGGAGTACCGGGGAGCTGTTTTTT
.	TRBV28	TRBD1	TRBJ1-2	CASRAGTALNYGYTF	TGTGCCAGCAGGGCCGGGACAGCGCTTAACTATGGCTACACCTTC
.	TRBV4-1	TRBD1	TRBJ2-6	CASSQDQEGARSGANVLTF	TGCGCCAGCAGCCAAGATCAAGAGGGGGCCCGCTCTGGGGCCAACGTCCTGACTTTC
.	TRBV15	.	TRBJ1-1	CATSRDTREVSEAFF	TGTGCCACCAGCAGAGATACCAGGGAGGTATCTGAAGCTTTCTTT
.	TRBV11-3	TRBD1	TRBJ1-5	CASSQGQGANQPQHF	TGTGCCAGCAGCCAAGGACAGGGGGCGAATCAGCCCCAGCATTTT
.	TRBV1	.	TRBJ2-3	CASSPLGGTDTQYF	TGCGCCAGCAGCCCCCTCGGGGGAACAGATACGCAGTATTTT
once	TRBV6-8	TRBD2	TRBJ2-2	CASSYSPAGATGELFF	TGTGCCAGCAGTTACTCGCCAGCGGGAGCAACCGGGGAGCTGTTTTTT
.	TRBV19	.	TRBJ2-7	CASSTKGGSYEQYF	TGTGCCAGTAGTACAAAAGGGGGGTCCTACGAGCAGTACTTC
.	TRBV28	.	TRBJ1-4	CAIDPGGTNEKLFF	TGTGCCATCGATCCCGGGGGTACTAATGAAAAACTGTTTTTT
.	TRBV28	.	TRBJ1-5	CASSDYPEGRDKQPQHF	TGTGCCAGCAGCGACTACCCGGAAGGCAGGGACAAGCAGCCCCAGCATTTT
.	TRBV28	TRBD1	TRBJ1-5	CASNNSGTGGKPQHF	TGTGCCAGCAACAATTCCGGGACAGGGGGCAAGCCCCAGCATTTT
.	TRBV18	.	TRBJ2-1	CASSLPGHPIGGQFF	TGTGCCAGCTCGTTACCGGGACACCCGATAGGAGGGCAGTTCTTC